Included here is one T cell receptor beta chain sequence, with context. Its antigen is unknown. Here immunoSEQ multiplex PCR was the method, and the copy in TCRdb shows in-frame clones only, minus some. The sample lists 100,000 or so clones; approximately 94% were seen once. Germline values: CDR1 KGHSH, CDR2 LQKENI. V dropped 4 bases and J dropped 14 bases, with 18 bases sitting between them. This CDR3 has 13 amino acids. This record comes from a study of siplizumab effects on memory and regulatory T cells. General study points: Siplizumab conditions gave an average of roughly 65% Treg-derived mappable alloreactive CD4+ clones, versus about 30% for controls. Sequences below about 10^-5 frequency were poorly captured, and few alloreactive clones mapped to unstimulated subsets. Siplizumab brought about a significant reduction in alloreactive sequences traceable to unstimulated CD4+ memory cells.

The rearrangement joins TRBV18 to TRBJ2-1; perhaps TRBD1 as D (5 bases). Sample: CD4+ T cells sorted from blood. This TCR derives from a human donor in good health. CDR3 amino acids: CASSLQGRVGKFF. The CDR3 DNA reads as TGTGCCAGCTCACTTCAGGGTAGAGTTGGGAAGTTCTTC.